The clone carrying this TCR beta chain occurred a few times. The sample comes from a study of cytomegalovirus exposure and HLA in healthy donors. The PCR made use of 60 Vbeta and 13 Jbeta primers. The table came from immunoSEQ multiplex PCR; TCRdb's copy has only in-frame clones and leaves some out. Of about 99,000 clones in the sample, approximately 80% were seen once. This receptor was taken from a woman between 40 and 55 years old in good health and CMV-seronegative. Sequenced material: PBMCs.

CDR3 coding DNA: TGTGCCAGCAGCTTAAGTCTGGGGGGAGAAGCTTTCTTT. Translated: CASSLSLGGEAFF. The V call is TRBV7-6, the J call TRBJ1-1; D is possibly TRBD1 (5 bases). CDR1 is SGHVS, CDR2 FNYEAQ, per germline. Trimming shortened V by 2 bases and J by 8 bases, and 12 bases separated the two germline ends. The CDR3 has 13 residues.